These 26 T cell receptor beta chains came from one sample sequenced in a study of T cell responses to AZD1222 COVID-19 vaccine. Data came from immunoSEQ multiplex PCR; TCRdb stores just in-frame clones and leaves some out. Here the sample spans some 150,000 clones, approximately 87% being singletons. Sequences were derived from peripheral blood, sampled on day 0 of MenACWY control vaccination. The receptor source for this set is an adult in good health.

The CDR3 is CASSLEVSRGRAGNEQFF. The CDR3 DNA follows: TGTGCCAGCAGCTTAGAGGTTTCGCGTGGGAGGGCCGGCAATGAGCAGTTCTTC. The rearrangement links TRBV7-2 to TRBJ2-1; 7 nucleotides align to TRBD2. Germline V lookup: CDR1 SGHTA, CDR2 FQGNSA. The CDR3 sequence is 18 residues long. V dropped 1 base and J dropped 6; count of bases not matched to a gene: 15. The variable domain in full, completed from reference TRBV7-2 and TRBJ2-1, reads GAGVSQSPSNKVTEKGKDVELRCDPISGHTALYWYRQSLGQGLEFLIYFQGNSAPDKSGLPSDRFSAERTGGSVSTLTIQRTQQEDSAVYLCASSLEVSRGRAGNEQFFGPGTRLTVL.

The chain has TRBV2 and TRBJ2-1, with D possibly being TRBD2 (6 bases). CDR1 and CDR2 from the germline V gene are SNHLY and FYNNEI. Trimming pared 3 bases from V and 8 bases from J, leaving 8 bases between. The CDR3 is 12 amino acids. CDR3 sequence reads: CASSEGLDEQFF. CDR3 bases: TGTGCCAGCAGTGAGGGACTTGATGAGCAGTTCTTC.

This chain's CDR3 is CAISEQGSNEQFF. The CDR3 bases are TGTGCCATCAGTGAACAGGGGAGTAATGAGCAGTTCTTC. This chain links TRBV10-3 with TRBJ2-1, with 7 nucleotides matching TRBD1. Germline assignment: CDR1 ENHRY and CDR2 SYGVKD. The CDR3 covers 13 residues. The junction had 3 bases not matched to a gene; V was cut back by 3 bases and J by 7 bases.

The chain employs TRBV6-5 and TRBJ2-2, with D possibly being TRBD2 (5 bases). V was shortened by 4 bases and J by 0 bases, with 12 bases between the two germline ends. Germline V gene sequence: CDR1 MNHEY, CDR2 SVGAGI. The length of the CDR3 is 16 residues. CDR3 region: CASSFLGGANTGELFF. For the CDR3, the DNA is TGTGCCAGCAGTTTCCTAGGAGGAGCGAACACCGGGGAGCTGTTTTTT.

The rearrangement joins TRBV6-4 to TRBJ1-1, with TRBD1 matching 7 bases. V was clipped by 0 bases and J by 9 bases; unmatched bases: 1. The CDR3 sequence is 12 residues long. The germline gives CDR1 MRHNA, CDR2 SNTAGT. The CDR3 nucleotides read TGTGCCAGCAGTGACTCGACAGGGAAAGCTTTCTTT. Protein sequence: CASSDSTGKAFF.

This clone has just one count. The chain employs TRBV18 and TRBJ1-1; 8 nucleotides line up with TRBD1. Germline CDR1 is KGHSH and CDR2 is LQKENI. J gave up 1 base and V 2 bases, and 0 bases lay outside the gene matches. The length of the CDR3 is 14 residues. The CDR3 sequence is CASSPGQGNTEAFF. Here the CDR3 DNA reads TGTGCCAGCTCACCAGGACAGGGGAACACTGAAGCTTTCTTT.

The chain joins TRBV28 to TRBJ1-6; 12 nucleotides align to TRBD1. Germline-derived CDR1 and CDR2 are MDHEN and SYDVKM. This CDR3 is built from 14 residues. With V trimmed by 6 bases and J by 10 bases, 4 bases remained unmatched. As DNA, the CDR3 is TGTGCCAGCAGCCCCGGGACAGGGGGCTCACCCCTCCACTTT. As protein: CASSPGTGGSPLHF.

This clone has just one count. The genes are TRBV19 and TRBJ2-3, with 12 bases fitting TRBD2. J lost 0 bases, V lost 7 bases, and 14 bases had no gene match. The CDR3 is made up of 19 amino acids. CDR1 and CDR2 from the germline V gene are LNHDA and SQIVND (reference sequence). CDR3 amino acids: CASTETGTSGFFSTDTQYF. The CDR3 bases are TGTGCCAGTACCGAAACGGGGACTAGCGGGTTTTTTAGCACAGATACGCAGTATTTT. The entire variable domain, with the rest obtained from reference TRBV19 and TRBJ2-3, is as follows: DGGITQSPKYLFRKEGQNVTLSCEQNLNHDAMYWYRQDPGQGLRLIYYSQIVNDFQKGDIAEGYSVSREKKESFPLTVTSAQKNPTAFYLCASTETGTSGFFSTDTQYFGPGTRLTVL.

The genes are TRBV28 and TRBJ1-5; no clear D gene. Looked up from germline, CDR1 is MDHEN and CDR2 is SYDVKM. The CDR3 is 18 residues long. Trimming removed 2 bases from V and 0 bases from J, with 17 bases in between. The CDR3 nucleotides read TGTGCCAGCAGTTTAGGGCGTACTGGGAGCTATAGCAATCAGCCCCAGCATTTT. Amino acid sequence: CASSLGRTGSYSNQPQHF.

This clone was detected only once. The rearrangement links TRBV28 to TRBJ1-4; D may be TRBD1 (6 bases). With 4 bases removed from V and 3 bases from J, the gap between germline ends came to 15 bases. The CDR3 sequence is 16 residues long. Germline V gene lookup returns CDR1 MDHEN and CDR2 SYDVKM. CDR3 region: CASSSPLQGSNEKLFF. In DNA, the CDR3 is TGTGCCAGCAGTTCCCCATTACAGGGATCTAATGAAAAACTGTTTTTT. Using reference TRBV28 and TRBJ1-4 for the parts outside the CDR3, the full variable domain is DVKVTQSSRYLVKRTGEKVFLECVQDMDHENMFWYRQDPGLGLRLIYFSYDVKMKEKGDIPEGYSVSREKKERFSLILESASTNQTSMYLCASSSPLQGSNEKLFFGSGTQLSVL.

The rearrangement joins TRBV14 to TRBJ2-3; weak D call: TRBD2 (5 bases). Germline V gene data show CDR1 as SGHDN and CDR2 as FVKESK. Trimming took 2 bases from V and 10 from J, leaving 7 bases between them. The CDR3 runs to 11 residues. This chain's CDR3 is CASSQTSAQYF. DNA of the CDR3: TGTGCCAGCAGCCAAACTAGTGCGCAGTATTTT.

For this clone: Mismatch with germline at one junction end may stem from a read error. V gene TRBV4-3 combines with J gene TRBJ2-1; tentatively, D is TRBD2 (5 bases). CDR1 LGHNA and CDR2 YSLEER come from the germline V gene. This CDR3 comprises 13 residues. CDR3 protein: CASSMDSDNEQFF. In DNA, the CDR3 is TGCGCCAGCAGCATGGACTCCGACAATGAGCAGTTCTTC.

The V and J genes are TRBV5-1 and TRBJ1-6; D possibly corresponds to TRBD1 (5 bases). This CDR3 has 15 residues. Germline V gene sequence: CDR1 SGHRS, CDR2 YFSETQ. The V gene lost 4 bases and the J gene lost 5 bases, with 13 bases spanning the gap. The chain's CDR3 is CASSPPGPDNSPLHF. The CDR3 bases are TGCGCCAGCAGCCCCCCGGGGCCGGATAATTCACCCCTCCACTTT.

Here the CDR3 DNA reads TGTGCCATCAGTGAAGGGCAGGGGGCCTTCAACGAGCAGTACGTC. This gives the protein CAISEGQGAFNEQYV. This chain connects TRBV10-3 to TRBJ2-7; 8 positions agree with TRBD1. J lost 5 bases, V lost 3 bases, and 9 bases had no gene match. There are 15 residues in the CDR3. The germline V gene encodes CDR1 ENHRY and CDR2 SYGVKD.

The chain couples TRBV6-5 to TRBJ1-1; no reliable D call. Germline CDR1 MNHEY, CDR2 SVGAGI. The length of the CDR3 is 14 residues. V lost 9 bases and J lost 0, with 14 bases in between. The CDR3 DNA reads TGTGCCAGTTTGCTCACGGGATTGAACACTGAAGCTTTCTTT. Translation: CASLLTGLNTEAFF.

The J gene is TRBJ1-4, the V gene TRBV5-1; 7 nucleotides align to TRBD1. CDR3 length: 14 amino acids. Trimming cost V 4 bases and J 6 bases; bases outside gene matches: 6. The V gene's germline CDR1 is SGHRS and CDR2 YFSETQ. The CDR3 loop reads CASSRDSSDEKLFF. The CDR3 bases are TGCGCCAGCAGCCGGGACAGCTCAGATGAAAAACTGTTTTTT.

The V and J genes are TRBV5-1 and TRBJ1-6, with 7 bases fitting TRBD1. The CDR3 has 15 residues. J lost 10 bases, V lost 3 bases, and 10 bases had no gene match. CDR1 is SGHRS and CDR2 is YFSETQ in the germline V gene. The CDR3 protein is CASSSEGQSYSPLHF. The CDR3 nucleotides read TGCGCCAGCAGCTCGGAGGGACAGTCCTACTCACCCCTCCACTTT.

The chain has TRBV6-6 and TRBJ1-3, with D unresolved. V was shortened by 5 bases and J by 7 bases, with 9 bases between the two germline ends. The germline gives CDR1 MNHNY, CDR2 SVGAGI (reference sequence). This CDR3 is 12 amino acids long. CDR3: CASSPESNTIYF. Written as DNA, the CDR3 is TGTGCCAGCAGTCCGGAGTCGAACACCATATATTTT.

The chain carries TRBV5-1 and TRBJ2-1; 10 nucleotides line up with TRBD2. The CDR3 covers 16 residues. Looked up from germline, CDR1 is SGHRS and CDR2 is YFSETQ. The J segment lost 5 bases and the V segment lost 0 bases, leaving 5 bases of the junction unmatched. The CDR3 is CASSLAGTSADNEQFF. Written as DNA, the CDR3 is TGCGCCAGCAGCTTGGCTGGGACTAGCGCCGACAATGAGCAGTTCTTC. The entire variable domain, with the rest obtained from reference TRBV5-1 and TRBJ2-1, is as follows: KAGVTQTPRYLIKTRGQQVTLSCSPISGHRSVSWYQQTPGQGLQFLFEYFSETQRNKGNFPGRFSGRQFSNSRSEMNVSTLELGDSALYLCASSLAGTSADNEQFFGPGTRLTVL.

In this sample, this clone turned up a few times. The chain combines TRBV6-4 with TRBJ2-3, with 7 nucleotides matching TRBD2. The CDR3 length is 13 residues. Germline values: CDR1 MRHNA, CDR2 SNTAGT. The ends lost 8 bases at V and 7 bases at J; junction bases unmatched: 9. The DNA of the CDR3 is TGTGCCAGCGCCCTTGATAGCGGGCATACGCAGTATTTT. Translated: CASALDSGHTQYF.

The chain carries TRBV12-3 or TRBV12-4 and TRBJ1-5; D call uncertain. Trimming removed 4 bases at V and 9 bases at J, with 10 bases between. The CDR3 contains 12 residues. The CDR3 spells CASSSVYRPQHF. As DNA, the CDR3 is TGTGCCAGCAGTTCCGTTTACCGGCCCCAGCATTTT.

The chain has TRBV30 and TRBJ1-3; the match to TRBD1 covers 7 bases. Unmatched junction bases numbered 3, after V lost 1 base and J lost 3 bases. In germline, CDR1 is GTSNPN, CDR2 SVGIG (reference sequence). The CDR3 totals 14 residues. The CDR3 reads CAWSGGGFGNTIYF. In nucleotides, the CDR3 is TGTGCCTGGAGTGGAGGGGGCTTTGGAAACACCATATATTTT.

This clone was recorded once. This sequence joins TRBV28 and TRBJ2-1; 10 bases are shared with TRBD2. The CDR3 totals 16 residues. V lost 5 bases to trimming and J lost 9 bases; unmatched junction nucleotides: 13. CDR1 and CDR2 from the germline V gene are MDHEN and SYDVKM. The CDR3 bases are TGTGCCAGCAGTCCCCAGAAGCGGGGGGGCCTTGCTGAGCAGTTCTTC. Protein sequence: CASSPQKRGGLAEQFF.

The gene calls are TRBV9 and TRBJ1-4; D not certain. CDR1 and CDR2 (germline): SGDLS, YYNGEE. Trimming stripped 0 bases from V and 0 bases from J, with 6 bases between. The CDR3 is made up of 15 amino acids. CDR3 amino acids: CASSVGTATNEKLFF. CDR3 bases: TGTGCCAGCAGCGTAGGGACGGCAACTAATGAAAAACTGTTTTTT.

The chain's CDR3 is CASSIYRWEGNTEAFF. The CDR3 DNA reads as TGTGCCAGTAGTATCTACAGATGGGAGGGGAACACTGAAGCTTTCTTT. The chain combines TRBV19 with TRBJ1-1; D is undetermined. Looked up from germline, CDR1 is LNHDA and CDR2 is SQIVND (reference sequence). V was cut by 3 bases and J by 1 base, with 15 bases left in between. The CDR3 runs to 16 residues.

The DNA of the CDR3 is TGTGCCAGTATGCTGGACGGAGCAGGGGAGCAGTACGTC. Its translation is CASMLDGAGEQYV. V usage is TRBV6-5 and J usage is TRBJ2-7; perhaps TRBD1 as D (5 bases). Germline lookup yields CDR1 MNHEY and CDR2 SVGAGI. Trimming took off 9 bases at V and 7 bases at J, with 19 bases between the two ends. This CDR3 contains 13 residues.